This T cell receptor (beta chain) was identified in a study of identical twins. The study's findings and limits: With abundant cord blood beta clonotypes, insertions were fewer; memory repertoires showed no such pattern. Among monozygotic twins, out-of-frame TCR alpha sharing exceeded what models predicted. Partial confounding of zero-insertion analyses by invariant MAIT and iNKT cells was possible.

The CDR3 spans 14 residues. J gave up 4 bases and V 6 bases, and 6 bases lay outside the gene matches. TCRdb ran MiXCR on the 5' RACE reads and lists one entry per CDR3 protein. The top ten clones hold about 8.1% of a sample with about 390,000 distinct CDR3 sequences, around 9% of them seen once. This clonotype was observed at least ten times. Its antigen is still unknown. The receptor comes from a woman between 50 and 59 years old in good health. The chain recombines TRBV12-3 or TRBV12-4 with TRBJ1-5; 7 nucleotides agree with TRBD1. Sequenced sample: naive T cells sorted from blood. CDR3 protein: CASSPGQTNQPQHF. The CDR3 nucleotides are TGTGCCAGCAGCCCGGGACAGACGAATCAGCCCCAGCATTTT.